These 31 T cell receptor beta chains were sequenced from one sample in a study of T-cell memory formation after mild COVID-19. TCRdb ran MiXCR on the 5' RACE reads and lists one entry per CDR3 protein. Found here are about 440,000 distinct CDR3 sequences, around 18% of them singletons; the top ten hold approximately 8.4%. Material: PBMCs or a T cell subset sorted from them (not recorded which). Source of these receptors: an adult woman who had mild COVID-19 (a few samples of this study predate the infection). Cell type and time point are not known.

This clonotype was counted between two and nine times. The V gene is TRBV2, the J gene TRBJ1-2, with TRBD1 matching over 12 bases. After removal of 10 bases from V and 5 bases from J, the junction contained 11 bases not matched to a gene. This CDR3 contains 15 residues. The germline V gene encodes CDR1 SNHLY and CDR2 FYNNEI. CDR3 bases: TGTGCCACCGAACCGGGACAGGGGGCACGATATGGCTACACCTTC. Encoded protein: CATEPGQGARYGYTF.

Comment on this clonotype: It is likely a read error, because the conserved phenylalanine at the end of the CDR3 is missing. No DNA is shown, since the ends of the CDR3 on it are uncertain; the CDR3 is the one TCRdb lists. The chain joins TRBV11-2 to TRBJ1-1; no DNA check was done on the table's D call, TRBD1. From its first to its last residue, the CDR3 has 12 amino acids. Germline V lookup: CDR1 SGHAT, CDR2 FQNNGV. CDR3: CASSLDFALHPL.

This clonotype came up a few times. The CDR3 reads CSARDGENTEAFF. CDR3 nucleotide sequence: TGCAGTGCTAGAGACGGGGAGAACACTGAAGCTTTCTTT. The rearrangement links TRBV20-1 to TRBJ1-1; no clear D gene. Looked up from germline, CDR1 is DFQATT and CDR2 is SNEGSKA (reference sequence). The CDR3 contains 13 residues. The germline V and J ends were trimmed by 0 bases and 1 base, with 6 bases remaining between them.

This clonotype has more than one count but fewer than ten. CDR3 amino acids: CASTKAGVKQETQYF. The DNA for the CDR3 is TGTGCCAGCACCAAAGCTGGAGTGAAACAAGAGACCCAGTACTTC. This chain uses TRBV7-2 with TRBJ2-5, with D unclear. Germline lookup yields CDR1 SGHTA and CDR2 FQGNSA. With 7 bases removed from V and 2 bases from J, the gap between germline ends came to 17 bases. The CDR3 loop spans 15 amino acids.

This clonotype came up a few times. The chain carries TRBV5-1 and TRBJ1-1; 7 bases align to TRBD1. The CDR3 spans 15 residues. Trimming took 3 bases from V and 3 from J; bases not matched to a gene: 8. Germline V gives CDR1 SGHRS, CDR2 YFSETQ. CDR3: CASSYRGSEYTEAFF. Written as DNA, the CDR3 is TGCGCCAGCAGCTACAGGGGCTCCGAGTACACTGAAGCTTTCTTT.

V gene TRBV6-2 or TRBV6-3 combines with J gene TRBJ1-5; 8 bases agree with TRBD1. CDR3 length equals 17 residues. Trimming cost V 6 bases and J 2 bases; bases outside gene matches: 12. CDR1 and CDR2 from the germline V gene are MNHEY and SVGEGT. CDR3 sequence: CASSPGGQGQGNQPQHF. DNA for the CDR3: TGTGCCAGCAGCCCTGGGGGTCAGGGACAGGGCAATCAGCCCCAGCATTTT.

This clonotype was recorded a few times. This chain links TRBV12-3 or TRBV12-4 with TRBJ1-2; no clear D gene. This CDR3 contains 10 residues. The V and J ends lost 7 bases and 8 bases respectively, with 8 bases between them. CDR3 in DNA: TGTGCCAGCACCTTCGGAGGCTACACCTTC. Protein: CASTFGGYTF.

This clonotype has only a few counts. The CDR3 DNA reads as TGCGCCAGCAGCTCTACCGGGACACCCGACAATGAGCAGTTCTTC. This gives the protein CASSSTGTPDNEQFF. This chain uses TRBV5-1 with TRBJ2-1; the D gene is possibly TRBD1 (6 bases). V was clipped by 3 bases and J by 5 bases, with 15 bases between them. The V gene's germline CDR1 is SGHRS and CDR2 YFSETQ. This CDR3 comprises 15 residues.

This clonotype occurred a few times. This rearrangement joins TRBV29-1 to TRBJ1-2, with TRBD1 matching 10 bases. Germline V gene data show CDR1 as SQVTM and CDR2 as ANQGSEA. The ends lost 7 bases at V and 4 bases at J; junction bases unmatched: 6. The CDR3 spans 13 residues. The CDR3 loop reads CSDTGTGAYGYTF. The CDR3, as DNA: TGCAGCGATACCGGGACAGGGGCCTATGGCTACACCTTC.

The rearrangement uses TRBV3-1 and TRBJ2-1, with D maybe TRBD2 (5 bases). V was cut by 5 bases and J by 8 bases, with 16 bases left in between. CDR3 length equals 14 residues. Germline CDR1 LGHDT, CDR2 YNNKEL (reference sequence). CDR3 sequence (DNA): TGTGCCAGCAGCGACACTAGGGTTGGGGATGAGCAGTTCTTC. Its translation: CASSDTRVGDEQFF.

The gene calls are TRBV7-2 and TRBJ1-2; D is perhaps TRBD1 (5 bases). The V gene lost 7 bases and the J gene lost 3 bases, with 15 bases spanning the gap. This CDR3 is 14 amino acids long. CDR1 and CDR2 (germline): SGHTA, FQGNSA. CDR3 sequence: CASTSLGADYGYTF. The CDR3 region has the DNA TGTGCCAGCACAAGTCTAGGGGCCGACTATGGCTACACCTTC.

V is TRBV5-1 and J is TRBJ1-2; 7 bases align to TRBD1. The CDR3 is made up of 13 amino acids. The germline V gene encodes CDR1 SGHRS and CDR2 YFSETQ. V trimming: 4 bases; J trimming: 7 bases; junction bases outside the gene matches: 7. The CDR3 nucleotides are TGCGCCAGCAGCCCGGACAGGACTCGTGGCTACACCTTC. It is translated as CASSPDRTRGYTF.

This clonotype has only a few counts. The chain combines TRBV12-3 or TRBV12-4 with TRBJ2-1, with 8 bases fitting TRBD2. The CDR3 has 17 residues. Losses at the gene ends were 4 bases for V and 3 bases for J; bases not matched to a gene: 11. The CDR3 here is CASSSRTSKENYNEQFF. The CDR3 coding sequence is TGTGCCAGCAGTTCCAGGACTAGCAAAGAGAACTACAATGAGCAGTTCTTC.

V gene TRBV9 combines with J gene TRBJ2-3; D perhaps matches TRBD1 (5 bases). CDR1 SGDLS and CDR2 YYNGEE come from the germline V gene. The CDR3 has 15 residues. V was trimmed by 4 bases and J by 2 bases, leaving 14 bases between them. CDR3 protein: CASSSAQGDTDTQYF. In DNA form, the CDR3 reads TGTGCCAGCAGCTCGGCTCAGGGCGACACAGATACGCAGTATTTT.

The gene calls are TRBV12-3 or TRBV12-4 and TRBJ2-5; D perhaps matches TRBD1 (6 bases). V shed 1 base and J shed 2 bases, with 14 bases lying between them. CDR3 length: 16 residues. CDR3 nucleotide sequence: TGTGCCAGCAGTTTAGGGCTAAACAGGGTTCAAGAGACCCAGTACTTC. Its translation: CASSLGLNRVQETQYF.

The chain combines TRBV20-1 with TRBJ1-4; 9 bases line up with TRBD1. The V segment lost 6 bases and the J segment 10 bases; nucleotides outside the gene matches: 12. This CDR3 has 14 residues. The germline V gene has CDR1 DFQATT and CDR2 SNEGSKA (reference sequence). CDR3 sequence (DNA): TGCAGTGCCCAGGGGGGACAGGGCACTTCAAAACTGTTTTTT. This gives the protein CSAQGGQGTSKLFF.

This clonotype was seen a few times. The CDR3 reads CASSLGLAGGGETQYF. In DNA, the CDR3 is TGTGCCAGCAGCTTGGGACTAGCGGGAGGCGGGGAGACCCAGTACTTC. The chain is built from TRBV7-2 and TRBJ2-5; 15 nucleotides match TRBD2. Trimming removed 3 bases from V and 5 bases from J; junction bases left unmatched: 4. Germline CDR1 reads SGHTA; CDR2 reads FQGNSA. The CDR3 has 16 residues.

The chain is built from TRBV10-3 and TRBJ2-7; 10 bases are shared with TRBD1. After removal of 3 bases from V and 1 base from J, the junction contained 3 bases not matched to a gene. The CDR3 has 15 residues. Germline V gene data show CDR1 as ENHRY and CDR2 as SYGVKD. The CDR3 coding sequence is TGTGCCATCAGTGAAAGGGACAGGGGTTCCTACGAGCAGTACTTC. Amino acid sequence: CAISERDRGSYEQYF.

This clonotype was detected many times. The chain joins TRBV5-1 to TRBJ2-3; 9 bases map to TRBD1. The V gene end was trimmed by 4 bases and the J gene end by 4 bases; junction bases not matched to a gene: 13. This CDR3 comprises 17 residues. The germline gives CDR1 SGHRS, CDR2 YFSETQ. CDR3 residues: CASSVRPGQGNADTQYF. As DNA, the CDR3 is TGCGCCAGCAGCGTTCGCCCGGGACAGGGAAACGCAGATACGCAGTATTTT.

This clonotype appeared a few times. The chain is built from TRBV4-2 and TRBJ1-2, with TRBD1 identical over 7 bases. The V segment lost 0 bases and the J segment 1 base; nucleotides outside the gene matches: 14. This CDR3 is 19 amino acids long. CDR1 and CDR2 (germline): LGHNA, YNFKEQ. The CDR3 DNA reads TGTGCCAGCAGCCAAGATAGGGGACAGAGTACTCGCCTTAACTATGGCTACACCTTC. This codes for CASSQDRGQSTRLNYGYTF.

This clonotype was seen more than once but under ten times. The chain is built from TRBV5-1 and TRBJ1-6; no clear D gene. CDR1 is SGHRS, CDR2 YFSETQ, per germline. Trimming stripped 0 bases from V and 7 bases from J, with 8 bases between. The CDR3 has 14 amino acids. CDR3 residues: CASSLDGRNSPLHF. The CDR3 coding sequence is TGCGCCAGCAGCTTGGATGGGAGAAATTCACCCCTCCACTTT.

There are a few counts of this clonotype. The chain uses TRBV7-2 and TRBJ1-1, with TRBD1 matching over 7 bases. The V gene end was trimmed by 5 bases and the J gene end by 1 base; junction bases not matched to a gene: 10. Germline-derived CDR1 and CDR2 are SGHTA and FQGNSA. The CDR3 is 16 amino acids. The CDR3 protein is CASSRSRGTSNTEAFF. Here the CDR3 DNA reads TGTGCCAGCAGCCGATCCAGGGGGACGTCGAACACTGAAGCTTTCTTT. The full variable domain, its missing parts supplied by reference TRBV7-2 and TRBJ1-1, is GAGVSQSPSNKVTEKGKDVELRCDPISGHTALYWYRQSLGQGLEFLIYFQGNSAPDKSGLPSDRFSAERTGGSVSTLTIQRTQQEDSAVYLCASSRSRGTSNTEAFFGQGTRLTVV.

This clonotype was observed a few times. The rearrangement uses TRBV5-1 and TRBJ2-1; D gene ambiguous. V lost 4 bases, J lost 6 bases, and 20 bases lay in between. The germline V gene has CDR1 SGHRS and CDR2 YFSETQ. The CDR3 loop spans 16 amino acids. CDR3 region: CASSQLGSTGVNEQFF. CDR3 sequence (DNA): TGCGCCAGCAGCCAGCTTGGGTCCACTGGCGTCAATGAGCAGTTCTTC.

The gene calls are TRBV7-9 and TRBJ2-3, with 7 bases lining up with TRBD2. The trim removed 5 bases at V and 6 bases at J, leaving 14 bases unmatched. The CDR3 extends over 16 amino acids. CDR1 and CDR2 from the germline V gene are SEHNR and FQNEAQ (reference sequence). CDR3: CASSGPGTTVRDTQYF. The CDR3 region has the DNA TGTGCCAGCAGCGGCCCAGGGACTACCGTCAGGGATACGCAGTATTTT. Full variable domain (rest looked up from reference TRBV7-9 and TRBJ2-3): DTGVSQNPRHKITKRGQNVTFRCDPISEHNRLYWYRQTLGQGPEFLTYFQNEAQLEKSRLLSDRFSAERPKGSFSTLEIQRTEQGDSAMYLCASSGPGTTVRDTQYFGPGTRLTVL.

The chain joins TRBV7-9 to TRBJ2-7; D could derive from TRBD1 or TRBD2 (5 bases each). Trimming left V 1 base short and J 0 bases short, with 13 bases between. CDR3 length equals 16 residues. Germline CDR1 SEHNR, CDR2 FQNEAQ (reference sequence). CDR3 sequence (DNA): TGTGCCAGCAGCTTAGGGTCTCAGGGACCCTCCTACGAGCAGTACTTC. The encoded protein is CASSLGSQGPSYEQYF.

This clonotype was seen a handful of times. The V call is TRBV12-3 or TRBV12-4, the J call TRBJ2-2, with D possibly being TRBD1 or TRBD2 (5 bases each). This CDR3 comprises 15 residues. The ends were cut back, 3 bases at V and 4 bases at J, with 12 bases in the middle. This CDR3 reads CASSLTGPVTGELFF. The DNA of the CDR3 is TGTGCCAGCAGTTTGACGGGGCCGGTCACCGGGGAGCTGTTTTTT.

This clonotype showed up just a few times. This chain connects TRBV6-5 to TRBJ1-1; weak D call: TRBD1 (5 bases). Germline V gene lookup returns CDR1 MNHEY and CDR2 SVGAGI. The CDR3 spans 15 residues. Trimming left V 6 bases short and J 6 bases short, with 20 bases between. The CDR3 nucleotides read TGTGCCAGCAGCAATCGGGGGGACCTAAACCCTGAAGCTTTCTTT. Amino acids: CASSNRGDLNPEAFF.

This clonotype has only a few counts. This chain uses TRBV4-2 with TRBJ2-1, with D hard to call. The CDR3 is made up of 18 amino acids. The V gene's germline CDR1 is LGHNA and CDR2 YNFKEQ. The V gene lost 0 bases and the J gene lost 9 bases, with 24 bases spanning the gap. The CDR3 loop is CASSQDGVGWLGGSEQFF. The CDR3 DNA is TGTGCCAGCAGCCAAGATGGAGTAGGCTGGTTGGGTGGTAGTGAGCAGTTCTTC.

The chain carries TRBV12-3 or TRBV12-4 and TRBJ1-2, with a weak D call TRBD1 (5 bases). V was shortened by 4 bases and J by 3 bases, with 12 bases between the two germline ends. The CDR3 covers 14 residues. In nucleotides, the CDR3 is TGTGCCAGCAGTTCTAGGGACCAAGACTATGGCTACACCTTC. This translates into CASSSRDQDYGYTF.

This clonotype was detected only once. This chain links TRBV11-1 with TRBJ2-1; D unresolved. This CDR3 is 12 amino acids long. Germline lookup yields CDR1 SGHAT and CDR2 FQDESV (reference sequence). V was cut by 2 bases and J by 9 bases, with 8 bases left in between. This CDR3 reads CASSLSHGEQFF. The CDR3 DNA reads as TGTGCCAGCAGCTTATCCCATGGTGAGCAGTTCTTC.

This clonotype was counted between two and nine times. V usage is TRBV7-2 and J usage is TRBJ2-7; 11 bases agree with TRBD2. The CDR3 is 18 residues long. Germline CDR1 is SGHTA and CDR2 is FQGNSA. Trimming took 2 bases from V and 2 from J; bases not matched to a gene: 11. The CDR3 loop reads CASSLRASGGRAAYEQYF. Here the CDR3 DNA reads TGTGCCAGCAGCTTACGAGCTAGCGGGGGGAGAGCAGCCTACGAGCAGTACTTC. The full variable domain, completed using reference TRBV7-2 and TRBJ2-7, is GAGVSQSPSNKVTEKGKDVELRCDPISGHTALYWYRQSLGQGLEFLIYFQGNSAPDKSGLPSDRFSAERTGGSVSTLTIQRTQQEDSAVYLCASSLRASGGRAAYEQYFGPGTRLTVT.